Listed here are 9 T cell receptor beta chains from one sample, sequenced in a study of CD8+ T cells in alopecia areata (dated by TCRdb to the late 2010s). Library preparation employed the immunoSEQ multiplex PCR assay. RNA was extracted from all samples and reverse transcribed into cDNA, which served as template for TCR sequencing. This immuneACCESS table, as held by TCRdb, lists in-frame sequences with V and J called but not all clones. Of the missing ones, under half trace to an unresolved V gene in checked studies; the others have no known cause. This sample is represented by about 180,000 clones; roughly 50% of them were singletons. 10% to 11% of the sample goes to the ten largest clones. The intended sense of this specimen's time point label: around 24 weeks on oral tofacitinib. The intended sense of this specimen's treatment or condition label: oral pan-JAK inhibitor, 5-10 mg twice daily. The input for sequencing was CD8+ T cells sorted from blood, taken at week 24, from a patient treated with tofacitinib. The receptors shown here come from a human donor with alopecia areata.

The chain combines TRBV30 with TRBJ2-5; D possibly corresponds to TRBD1 (6 bases). The J call may be faulty, since TRBJ2-7 better matches the DNA end. Germline V CDR1 and CDR2: GTSNPN, SVGIG (reference sequence). CDR3 length: 13 residues. The CDR3 region is CAWSAGVTYEQYF. Here the CDR3 DNA reads TGTGCCTGGAGTGCAGGGGTGACCTACGAGCAGTACTTC.

This sequence joins TRBV30 and TRBJ1-1; D unresolved. The germline V and J ends were trimmed by 0 bases and 9 bases, with 17 bases remaining between them. Germline CDR1 is GTSNPN and CDR2 is SVGIG (reference sequence). The CDR3 runs 14 residues. The CDR3: CAWSVLGSVEKAFF. The CDR3 nucleotides are TGTGCCTGGAGTGTACTAGGATCTGTTGAGAAAGCTTTCTTT.

This clone was detected a few times. This chain uses TRBV7-3 with TRBJ2-2, with TRBD2 matching 8 bases. The CDR3 contains 16 residues. The trim removed 3 bases at V and 4 bases at J, leaving 7 bases unmatched. The germline CDR1 and CDR2 sequences are SGHTA and FQGTGA. The CDR3 here is CASSFPRGVTTGELFF. CDR3 nucleotides: TGTGCCAGCAGCTTCCCGCGGGGGGTCACCACCGGGGAGCTGTTTTTT. The whole variable domain, filled in from reference TRBV7-3 and TRBJ2-2, reads GAGVSQTPSNKVTEKGKYVELRCDPISGHTALYWYRQSLGQGPEFLIYFQGTGAADDSGLPNDRFFAVRPEGSVSTLKIQRTERGDSAVYLCASSFPRGVTTGELFFGEGSRLTVL.

This clone occurred a few times. The genes are TRBV25-1 and TRBJ2-7; D uncertain. CDR1 MGHDK and CDR2 SYGVNS come from the germline V gene. CDR3 size: 11 residues. The germline V and J ends were trimmed by 4 bases and 6 bases, with 7 bases remaining between them. CDR3 loop: CASSGGSEQYF. The CDR3 DNA follows: TGTGCCAGCAGTGGTGGATCCGAGCAGTACTTC.

The CDR3 loop reads CAWSVAGGYNEQFF. The CDR3 nucleotides read TGTGCCTGGAGTGTAGCGGGGGGGTACAATGAGCAGTTCTTC. The rearrangement joins TRBV30 to TRBJ2-1; 10 nucleotides agree with TRBD2. V trimming: 0 bases; J trimming: 4 bases; junction bases outside the gene matches: 0. CDR3 size: 14 residues. The germline gives CDR1 GTSNPN, CDR2 SVGIG (reference sequence).

This clone showed up just a few times. CDR3 bases: TGCAGCGTCGCGGACAGGGGAGAGACCCAGTACTTC. Translated, it gives CSVADRGETQYF. This chain uses TRBV29-1 with TRBJ2-5; 9 bases agree with TRBD1. This CDR3 region has 12 residues. Germline CDR1 reads SQVTM; CDR2 reads ANQGSEA. J was trimmed by 4 bases and V by 6 bases; bases with no gene match: 3.

The sample holds a few counts of this clone. This chain connects TRBV30 to TRBJ1-1, with a weak D call TRBD1 (6 bases). Deletions cut 5 bases from V and 4 bases from J, with 8 bases between. Germline V gene lookup returns CDR1 GTSNPN and CDR2 SVGIG (reference sequence). This CDR3 contains 11 residues. The CDR3 loop reads CAWSDSTEAFF. As DNA, the CDR3 is TGTGCCTGGTCGGACAGCACTGAAGCTTTCTTT. Combining the CDR3 with reference TRBV30 and TRBJ1-1 gives the whole variable domain SQTIHQWPATLVQPVGSPLSLECTVEGTSNPNLYWYRQAAGRGLQLLFYSVGIGQISSEVPQNLSASRPQDRQFILSSKKLLLSDSGFYLCAWSDSTEAFFGQGTRLTVV.

Comments on this clone: The sample has other DNA sequences that encode this CDR3 too. J is TRBJ2-7 and V is TRBV30; D gene unclear. Between the trimmed V and J ends, which lost 0 bases and 2 bases, there was a span of 5 bases. Germline V gene lookup returns CDR1 GTSNPN and CDR2 SVGIG (reference sequence). The CDR3 is made up of 12 amino acids. The CDR3 region has the DNA TGTGCCTGGAGTGTAGTTACCTACGAGCAGTACTTC. Encoded protein: CAWSVVTYEQYF. The full variable domain, in which reference TRBV30 and TRBJ2-7 provide the parts outside the CDR3, is SQTIHQWPATLVQPVGSPLSLECTVEGTSNPNLYWYRQAAGRGLQLLFYSVGIGQISSEVPQNLSASRPQDRQFILSSKKLLLSDSGFYLCAWSVVTYEQYFGPGTRLTVT.

V gene TRBV2 combines with J gene TRBJ2-1; D remains ambiguous. V lost 6 bases to trimming and J lost 6 bases, with 3 bases between them. CDR3 length equals 10 residues. Germline V lookup: CDR1 SNHLY, CDR2 FYNNEI. The CDR3 DNA is TGTGCCAGCAGCGTCAATGAGCAGTTCTTC. Amino acids: CASSVNEQFF. The variable domain in full, completed from reference TRBV2 and TRBJ2-1, reads EPEVTQTPSHQVTQMGQEVILRCVPISNHLYFYWYRQILGQKVEFLVSFYNNEISEKSEIFDDQFSVERPDGSNFTLKIRSTKLEDSAMYFCASSVNEQFFGPGTRLTVL.